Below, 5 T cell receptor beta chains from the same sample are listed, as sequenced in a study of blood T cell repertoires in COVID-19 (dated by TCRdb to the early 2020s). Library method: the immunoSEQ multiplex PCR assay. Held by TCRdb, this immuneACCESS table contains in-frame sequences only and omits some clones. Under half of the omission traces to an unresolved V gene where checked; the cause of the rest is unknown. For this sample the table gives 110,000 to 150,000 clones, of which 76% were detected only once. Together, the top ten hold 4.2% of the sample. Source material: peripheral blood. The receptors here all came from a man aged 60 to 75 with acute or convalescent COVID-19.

The CDR3 DNA is TGTGCCAGCAGTTACCCCCGAGACAGGCTCGCGGGGGAGCTGTTTTTT. Protein product: CASSYPRDRLAGELFF. This chain connects TRBV6-5 to TRBJ2-2; perhaps TRBD1 as D (6 bases). The germline V and J ends were trimmed by 2 bases and 8 bases, with 18 bases remaining between them. CDR1 is MNHEY, CDR2 SVGAGI, per germline. There are 16 residues in the CDR3.

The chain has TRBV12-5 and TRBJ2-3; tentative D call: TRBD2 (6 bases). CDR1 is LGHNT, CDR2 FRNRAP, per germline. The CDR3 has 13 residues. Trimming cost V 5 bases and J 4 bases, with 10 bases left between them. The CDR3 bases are TGTGCTAGTGGTCGACTAGTCGCAGATACGCAGTATTTT. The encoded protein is CASGRLVADTQYF. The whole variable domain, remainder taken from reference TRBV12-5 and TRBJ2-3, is DARVTQTPRHKVTEMGQEVTMRCQPILGHNTVFWYRQTMMQGLELLAYFRNRAPLDDSGMPKDRFSAEMPDATLATLKIQPSEPRDSAVYFCASGRLVADTQYFGPGTRLTVL.

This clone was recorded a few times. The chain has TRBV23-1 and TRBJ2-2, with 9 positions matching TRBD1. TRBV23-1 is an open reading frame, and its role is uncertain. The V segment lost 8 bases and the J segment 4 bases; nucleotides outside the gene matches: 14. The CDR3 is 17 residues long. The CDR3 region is CASLPPPPGQGTGELFF. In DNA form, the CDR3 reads TGCGCCAGCCTACCCCCTCCGCCGGGACAGGGCACCGGGGAGCTGTTTTTT.

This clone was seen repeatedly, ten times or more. The DNA of the CDR3 is TGTGCCAGCAGCCAAAGGTGGGGCGAGACCCAGTACTTC. This codes for CASSQRWGETQYF. The gene calls are TRBV4-2 and TRBJ2-5, with D tentatively TRBD1 (5 bases). The V gene's germline CDR1 is LGHNA and CDR2 YNFKEQ. Trimming shortened V by 2 bases and J by 5 bases, and 9 bases separated the two germline ends. The length of the CDR3 is 13 residues.

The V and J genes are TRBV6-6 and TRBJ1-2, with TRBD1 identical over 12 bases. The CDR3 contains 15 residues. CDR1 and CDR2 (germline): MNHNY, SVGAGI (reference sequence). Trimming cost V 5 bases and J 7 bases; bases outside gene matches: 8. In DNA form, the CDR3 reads TGTGCCAGCAGTACGGGGACAGGGGGCGACGGTGGCTACACCTTC. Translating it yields CASSTGTGGDGGYTF.